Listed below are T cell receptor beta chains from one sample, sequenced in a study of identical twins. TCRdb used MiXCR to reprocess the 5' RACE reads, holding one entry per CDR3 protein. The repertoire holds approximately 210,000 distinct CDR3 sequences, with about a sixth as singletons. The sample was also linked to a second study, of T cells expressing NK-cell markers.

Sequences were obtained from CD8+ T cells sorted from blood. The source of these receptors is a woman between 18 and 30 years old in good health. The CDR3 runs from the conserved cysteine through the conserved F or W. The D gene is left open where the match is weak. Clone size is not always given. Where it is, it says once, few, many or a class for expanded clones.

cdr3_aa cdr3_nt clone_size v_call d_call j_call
CASRGLAGGYEQYF TGTGCCAGCAGGGGACTAGCGGGAGGATACGAGCAGTACTTC few TRBV27 TRBD2 TRBJ2-7
CASSLWSRANTGELFF TGTGCCAGCAGTTTATGGTCCAGGGCGAACACCGGGGAGCTGTTTTTT few TRBV12-3/TRBV12-4 . TRBJ2-2
CASSLVGGNNEQFF TGTGCCAGCAGCCTAGTGGGCGGGAACAATGAGCAGTTCTTC few TRBV5-5 . TRBJ2-1
CSGAQGLGSKAFF TGCAGCGGAGCACAGGGTTTAGGGTCTAAAGCTTTCTTT . TRBV29-1 . TRBJ1-1
CASSARTGSSETQYF TGTGCCAGCAGCGCCCGGACAGGGTCGTCGGAGACCCAGTACTTC . TRBV9 TRBD1 TRBJ2-5
CSAIPLGQGNNEQYF TGCAGTGCCATTCCTCTGGGACAGGGTAACAACGAGCAGTACTTC few TRBV20-1 TRBD1 TRBJ2-7
CASRPPGLAGTHEQFF TGTGCCAGCAGACCTCCGGGACTAGCCGGTACGCATGAGCAGTTCTTC few TRBV12-3/TRBV12-4 TRBD2 TRBJ2-1
CASSSRTNTSGGVYEQYF TGTGCCAGCAGCTCCCGAACCAATACTAGCGGGGGAGTCTACGAGCAGTACTTC few TRBV11-1 TRBD2 TRBJ2-7
CASSKRDTQYF TGTGCCAGCAGTAAGAGAGATACGCAGTATTTT . TRBV2 . TRBJ2-3
CASSWGSNTEAFF TGTGCCAGCAGCTGGGGCTCAAACACTGAAGCTTTCTTT few TRBV7-9 . TRBJ1-1
CASSLGAATYEQYF TGTGCCAGCAGCTTAGGGGCAGCGACCTACGAGCAGTACTTC many TRBV7-6 . TRBJ2-7
CATNTDRLSYNEQFF TGTGCCACCAACACAGACCGGCTCAGCTACAATGAGCAGTTCTTC few TRBV15 . TRBJ2-1